This T cell receptor (beta chain) was identified in a study of regulatory T cells in long-lasting Graves disease. General study results and limits: Lower TCR diversity characterized persistent Graves' patients relative to newly diagnosed patients. Favoring TRBV28, TRBJ1-2 and TRBJ2-5 was a feature seen in persistent disease.

This clonotype was counted a few times. As yet, its antigen is unknown. Assembly of TCR beta libraries relied on iRepertoire HTBI primers together with Arm-PCR of CDR3 regions. TCRdb re-derived calls from the multiplex PCR reads in MiXCR, one entry per CDR3 protein. This table holds 550,000 or so distinct CDR3 sequences, around 12% found once. Time point in this sample: newly diagnosed GD, antithyroid drugs for less than 3 months. The TCR library was made from RNA that had been extracted from PBMCs in TRIzol. There are 15 residues in the CDR3. Trimming stripped 2 bases from V and 4 bases from J, with 11 bases between. The germline CDR1 and CDR2 sequences are MDHEN and SYDVKM. The data were also submitted as part of a second study, on T cells in Graves' hyperthyroidism and ophthalmopathy. This second report adds: Graves' hyperthyroidism without ophthalmopathy progression within 18 months was termed stable.

V is TRBV28 and J is TRBJ1-4; tentatively, D is TRBD1 (5 bases). The sample was peripheral blood mononuclear cells (PBMCs), taken at new diagnosis, from a patient treated with antithyroid drugs. This TCR came from a woman younger than 45 with Graves disease. The CDR3 DNA sequence: TGTGCCAGCAGTTTAGCGGCAGGGATTAATGAAAAACTGTTTTTT. It translates to CASSLAAGINEKLFF.